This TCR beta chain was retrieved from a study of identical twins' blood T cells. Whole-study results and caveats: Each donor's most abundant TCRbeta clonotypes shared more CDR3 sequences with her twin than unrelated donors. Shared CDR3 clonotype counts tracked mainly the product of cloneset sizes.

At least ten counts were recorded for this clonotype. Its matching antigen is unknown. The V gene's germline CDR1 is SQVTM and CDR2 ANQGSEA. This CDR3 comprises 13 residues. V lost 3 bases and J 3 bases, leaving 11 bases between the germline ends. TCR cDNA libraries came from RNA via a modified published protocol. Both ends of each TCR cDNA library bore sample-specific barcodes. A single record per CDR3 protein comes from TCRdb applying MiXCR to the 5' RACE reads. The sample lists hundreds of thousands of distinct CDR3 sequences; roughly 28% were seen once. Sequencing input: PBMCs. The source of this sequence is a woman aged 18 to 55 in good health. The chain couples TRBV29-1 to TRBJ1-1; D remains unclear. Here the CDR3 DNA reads TGCAGCGTTGAGATAGGGATAGACACTGAAGCTTTCTTT. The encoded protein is CSVEIGIDTEAFF.